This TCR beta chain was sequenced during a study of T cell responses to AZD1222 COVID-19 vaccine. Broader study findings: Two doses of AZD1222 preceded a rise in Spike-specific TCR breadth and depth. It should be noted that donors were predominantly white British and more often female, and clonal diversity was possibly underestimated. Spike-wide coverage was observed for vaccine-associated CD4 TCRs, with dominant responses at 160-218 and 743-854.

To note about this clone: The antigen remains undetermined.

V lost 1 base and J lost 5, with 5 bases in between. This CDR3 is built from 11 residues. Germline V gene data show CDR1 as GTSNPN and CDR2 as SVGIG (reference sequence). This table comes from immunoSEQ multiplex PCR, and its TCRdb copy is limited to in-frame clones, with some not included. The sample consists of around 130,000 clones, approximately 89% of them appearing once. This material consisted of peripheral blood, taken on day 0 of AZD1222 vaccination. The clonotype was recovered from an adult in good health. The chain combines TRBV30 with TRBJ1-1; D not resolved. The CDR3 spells CAWSATTEAFF. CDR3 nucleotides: TGTGCCTGGAGTGCCACTACTGAAGCTTTCTTT.